This paragraph covers one T cell receptor (beta chain) sequence. These data belong to a study of blood T cell repertoires in COVID-19. Study-wide background: Acute and convalescent COVID-19 samples came from the United States, Italy and Spain.

As handled by the study authors: Amplifying reference gene primers gave estimates of nucleated cell counts. Repertoires were generated with immunoSEQ multiplex PCR, while TCRdb's copy carries only in-frame clones and drops some. V, J and clone size are taken as reported in that table, and D and trimming were inferred from the DNA itself. This repertoire shows 80,000 to 95,000 clones, over 75% found once; its top ten account for 13% to 15%. With 3 bases clipped from V and 7 bases from J, the junction kept 11 bases outside the gene matches. The germline gives CDR1 KGHSH, CDR2 LQKENI. The CDR3 runs 18 residues.

The sample taken for sequencing was peripheral blood. The chain has TRBV18 and TRBJ2-1, with 14 bases matching TRBD2. This clonotype was obtained from a woman aged 70 to 79 with acute or convalescent COVID-19. CDR3 sequence: CASSPRTSGGLGGNEQFF. The CDR3 DNA sequence: TGTGCCAGCTCACCTCGGACTAGCGGGGGGCTTGGGGGTAATGAGCAGTTCTTC.